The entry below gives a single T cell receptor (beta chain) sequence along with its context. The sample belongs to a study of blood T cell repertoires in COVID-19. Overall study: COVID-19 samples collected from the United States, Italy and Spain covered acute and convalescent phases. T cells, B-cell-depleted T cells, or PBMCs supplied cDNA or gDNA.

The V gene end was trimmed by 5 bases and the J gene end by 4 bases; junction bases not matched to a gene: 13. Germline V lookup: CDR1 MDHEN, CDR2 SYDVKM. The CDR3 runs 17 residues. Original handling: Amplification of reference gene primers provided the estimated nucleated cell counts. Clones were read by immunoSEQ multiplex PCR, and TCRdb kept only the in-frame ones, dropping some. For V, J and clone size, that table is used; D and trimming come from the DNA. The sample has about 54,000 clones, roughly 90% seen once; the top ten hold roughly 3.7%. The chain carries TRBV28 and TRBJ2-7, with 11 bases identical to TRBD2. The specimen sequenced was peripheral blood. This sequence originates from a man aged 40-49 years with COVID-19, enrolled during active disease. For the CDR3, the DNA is TGTGCCAGCAGTCCTATCCCTTTCCTAGCGGGGGGATACGAGCAGTACTTC. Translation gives CASSPIPFLAGGYEQYF.